The sequence of this T cell receptor beta chain was determined in a study of low-dose radiotherapy and immunotherapy resistance in tumors. As for the study in general: The study delivered 0.5 Gy per fraction every 2 weeks to Cohort 1, totaling 6.5 Gy. The study gave Cohort 2 1 Gy per fraction every two weeks, totaling 13 Gy over 26 weeks.

As to time point: before trial treatment. Patients eligible had advanced solid tumors without tumor-infiltrating lymphocytes. This clonotype was observed many times. The CDR3 has 16 residues. Germline values: CDR1 MGHDK, CDR2 SYGVNS. J lost 0 bases, V lost 3 bases, and 8 bases had no gene match. First-strand cDNA relied on TRAV- and TRBV-specific primers spanning alpha and beta chains. The PCR that amplified TCRs ran for 20 cycles, relying on a constant-region primer and a V-primer adapter. Using its own MiXCR run on the reads, TCRdb lists one record per CDR3 protein. The table records 85,000 to 95,000 distinct CDR3 sequences, under 9.5% of them present only once.

The sequence derives from a male donor with prostate cancer. This sample comprised PBMCs, obtained before treatment. V and J are TRBV25-1 and TRBJ2-7; 7 nucleotides align to TRBD1. CDR3 sequence (DNA): TGTGCCAGCAGTGATACAACAGGGGCCAACTCCTACGAGCAGTACTTC. It is translated as CASSDTTGANSYEQYF.